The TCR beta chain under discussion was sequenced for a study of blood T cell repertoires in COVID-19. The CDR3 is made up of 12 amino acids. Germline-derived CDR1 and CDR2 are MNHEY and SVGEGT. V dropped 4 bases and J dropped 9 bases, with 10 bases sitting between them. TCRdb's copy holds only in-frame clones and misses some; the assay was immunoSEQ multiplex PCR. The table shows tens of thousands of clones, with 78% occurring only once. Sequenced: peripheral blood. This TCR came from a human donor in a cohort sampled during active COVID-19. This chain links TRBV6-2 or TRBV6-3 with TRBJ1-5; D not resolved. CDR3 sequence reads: CASSSMSSPQHF. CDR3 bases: TGTGCCAGCAGTTCAATGAGTTCGCCCCAGCATTTT.